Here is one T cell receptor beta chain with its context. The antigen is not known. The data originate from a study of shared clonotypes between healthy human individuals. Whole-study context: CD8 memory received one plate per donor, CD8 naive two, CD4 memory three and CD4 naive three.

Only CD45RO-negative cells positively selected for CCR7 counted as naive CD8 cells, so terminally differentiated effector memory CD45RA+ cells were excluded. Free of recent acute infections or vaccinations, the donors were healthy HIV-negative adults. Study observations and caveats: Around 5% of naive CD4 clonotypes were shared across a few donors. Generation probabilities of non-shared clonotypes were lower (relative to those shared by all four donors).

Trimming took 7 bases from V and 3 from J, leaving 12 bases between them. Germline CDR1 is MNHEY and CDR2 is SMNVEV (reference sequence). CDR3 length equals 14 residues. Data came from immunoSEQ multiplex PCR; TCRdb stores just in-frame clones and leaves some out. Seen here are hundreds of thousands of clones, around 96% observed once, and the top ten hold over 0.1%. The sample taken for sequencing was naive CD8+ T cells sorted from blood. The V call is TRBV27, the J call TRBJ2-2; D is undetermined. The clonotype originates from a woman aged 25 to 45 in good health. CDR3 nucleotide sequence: TGTGCCAGCACCAACAGACCAGACACCGGGGAGCTGTTTTTT. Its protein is CASTNRPDTGELFF.